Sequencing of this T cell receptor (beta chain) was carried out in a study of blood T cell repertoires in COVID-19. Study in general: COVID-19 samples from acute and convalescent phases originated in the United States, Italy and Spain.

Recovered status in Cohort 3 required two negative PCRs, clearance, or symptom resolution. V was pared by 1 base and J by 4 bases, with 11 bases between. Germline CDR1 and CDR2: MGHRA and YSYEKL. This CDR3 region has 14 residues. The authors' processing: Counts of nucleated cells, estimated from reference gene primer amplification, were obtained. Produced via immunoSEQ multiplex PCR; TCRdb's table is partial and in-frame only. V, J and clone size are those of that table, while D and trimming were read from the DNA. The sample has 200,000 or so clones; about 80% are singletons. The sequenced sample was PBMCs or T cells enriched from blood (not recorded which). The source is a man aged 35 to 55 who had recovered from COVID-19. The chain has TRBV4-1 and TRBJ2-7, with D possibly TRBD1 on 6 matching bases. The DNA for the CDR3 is TGCGCCAGCAGCCAAGGGTCCAGGGGTTACGAGCAGTACTTC. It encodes CASSQGSRGYEQYF.